This T cell receptor (beta chain) originates from a study of blood T cells in healthy people across ages. Study-wide results and limits: Those diversity estimates obtained from one million T cells were thought to be underestimates.

Then a second PCR, running roughly 7 to 11 cycles, was carried out with a sample-barcoded 5' primer and a J-beta primer mix. TCRdb reanalysed the 5' RACE reads using MiXCR and keeps one entry per CDR3 protein. The sample includes about 1.7 million distinct CDR3 sequences, about 28% seen only once; the top ten take 7% to 9%. Each sample yielded at least 6 million isolated PBMCs. The CDR3 length is 12 residues. Trimming at V came to 4 bases and at J to 4 bases, leaving 2 bases not matched to a gene. The germline gives CDR1 SQVTM, CDR2 ANQGSEA. This clonotype was counted many times. The antigen is not known.

Material: blood. This TCR was sampled from a woman under 40 in good health. V is TRBV29-1 and J is TRBJ2-7; 9 bases align to TRBD1. The CDR3 loop reads CSVGDRGYEQYF. The CDR3 bases are TGCAGCGTTGGAGACAGGGGGTACGAGCAGTACTTC.